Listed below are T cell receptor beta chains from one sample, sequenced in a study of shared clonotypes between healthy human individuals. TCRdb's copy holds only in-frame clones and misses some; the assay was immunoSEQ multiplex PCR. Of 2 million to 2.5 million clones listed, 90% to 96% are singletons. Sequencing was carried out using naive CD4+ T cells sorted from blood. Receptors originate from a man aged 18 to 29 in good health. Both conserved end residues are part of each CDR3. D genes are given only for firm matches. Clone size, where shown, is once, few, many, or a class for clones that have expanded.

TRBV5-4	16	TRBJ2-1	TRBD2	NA	CASSLNLAVSYNEQFF	TGTGCCAGCAGCTTGAATCTAGCGGTCTCCTACAATGAGCAGTTCTTC
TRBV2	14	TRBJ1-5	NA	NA	CASRARGGNQPQHF	TGTGCCAGCCGGGCCCGAGGGGGGAATCAGCCCCAGCATTTT
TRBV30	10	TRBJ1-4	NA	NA	CAWGDEKLFF	TGTGCCTGGGGGGATGAAAAACTGTTTTTT
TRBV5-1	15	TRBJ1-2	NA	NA	CASSLGGGPNYGYTF	TGCGCCAGCAGCTTGGGTGGGGGTCCGAACTATGGCTACACCTTC
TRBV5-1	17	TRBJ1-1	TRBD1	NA	CASSSRDRGWSGTEAFF	TGCGCCAGCAGCTCCCGGGACAGGGGTTGGAGTGGCACTGAAGCTTTCTTT
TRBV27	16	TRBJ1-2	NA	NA	CASSPYGVGKDYGYTF	TGTGCCAGCAGTCCTTACGGGGTGGGGAAGGACTATGGCTACACCTTC
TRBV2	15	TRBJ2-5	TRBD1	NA	CASRNRDRGRETQYF	TGTGCCAGCAGGAACCGGGACAGGGGCCGGGAGACCCAGTACTTC
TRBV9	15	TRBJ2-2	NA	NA	CASTPTGTNTGELFF	TGTGCCAGCACCCCGACAGGAACGAACACCGGGGAGCTGTTTTTT
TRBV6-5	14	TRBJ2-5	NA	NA	CASSYWRTQETQYF	TGTGCCAGCAGTTACTGGCGGACCCAAGAGACCCAGTACTTC
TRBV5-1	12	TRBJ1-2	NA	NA	CASSSGTSGYTF	TGCGCCAGCAGCTCAGGGACATCCGGCTACACCTTC
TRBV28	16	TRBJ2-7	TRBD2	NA	CASSFPRGGTHSQQYF	TGTGCCAGCAGTTTCCCTCGCGGGGGGACACATTCGCAGCAGTACTTC
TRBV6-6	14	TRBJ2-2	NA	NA	CASSSPVGAGELFF	TGTGCCAGCAGTTCGCCGGTGGGAGCCGGGGAGCTGTTTTTT
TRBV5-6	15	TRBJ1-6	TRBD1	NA	CASSGTGTGNSPLHF	TGTGCCAGCAGCGGGACCGGGACAGGAAATTCACCCCTCCACTTT
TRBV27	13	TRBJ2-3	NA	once	CASNQGNQDTQYF	TGTGCCAGCAACCAGGGGAACCAAGATACGCAGTATTTT
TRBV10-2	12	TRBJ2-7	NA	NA	CASSEGGYEQYF	TGCGCCAGCAGTGAAGGGGGGTACGAGCAGTACTTC
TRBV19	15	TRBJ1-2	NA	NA	CASSISIGDKRGYTF	TGTGCCAGTAGTATTTCTATCGGCGATAAAAGGGGCTACACCTTC
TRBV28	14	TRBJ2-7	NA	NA	CASASGFSSYEQYF	TGTGCCAGCGCCTCAGGCTTCAGCTCCTACGAGCAGTACTTC
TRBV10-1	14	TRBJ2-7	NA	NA	CASSSGVPSYEQYF	TGCGCCAGCAGCTCCGGGGTACCCTCCTACGAGCAGTACTTC
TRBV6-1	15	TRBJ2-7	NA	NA	CAGGVSDTLPYEQYF	TGTGCCGGCGGAGTTTCGGACACTTTACCCTACGAGCAGTACTTC
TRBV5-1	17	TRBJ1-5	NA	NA	CASSLSRSLYSNQPQHF	TGCGCCAGCAGCTTGTCCCGCAGCCTATATAGCAATCAGCCCCAGCATTTT
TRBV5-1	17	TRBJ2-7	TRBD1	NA	CASTRSLQGVSSYEQYF	TGCGCCAGCACGCGGTCGCTACAGGGGGTAAGCTCCTACGAGCAGTACTTC
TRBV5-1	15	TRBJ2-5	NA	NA	CASSSLVGGQETQYF	TGCGCCAGCAGCTCATTGGTAGGGGGCCAAGAGACCCAGTACTTC
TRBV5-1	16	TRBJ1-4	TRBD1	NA	CASSYGQGPTNEKLFF	TGCGCCAGCAGCTATGGACAGGGCCCAACTAATGAAAAACTGTTTTTT
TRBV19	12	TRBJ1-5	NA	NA	CASSALNQPQHF	TGTGCCAGTAGTGCTCTCAATCAGCCCCAGCATTTT
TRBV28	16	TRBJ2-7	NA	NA	CASRLLGAGLEGEQYF	TGTGCCAGCAGGTTACTGGGGGCAGGGCTGGAAGGCGAGCAGTACTTC
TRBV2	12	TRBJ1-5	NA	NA	CASSDHNQPQHF	TGTGCCAGCAGTGACCACAATCAGCCCCAGCATTTT
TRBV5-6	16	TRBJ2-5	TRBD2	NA	CASSYIGLAVQETQYF	TGTGCCAGCAGCTATATAGGACTAGCGGTCCAAGAGACCCAGTACTTC
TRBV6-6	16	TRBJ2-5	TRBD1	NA	CASSSIYDRGLETQYF	TGTGCCAGCAGTTCTATTTACGACAGGGGGCTTGAGACCCAGTACTTC
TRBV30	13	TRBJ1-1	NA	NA	CAWRRSANTEAFF	TGTGCCTGGAGGAGGTCGGCGAACACTGAAGCTTTCTTT
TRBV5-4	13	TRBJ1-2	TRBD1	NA	CASSFGQAGGYTF	TGTGCCAGCAGCTTCGGACAGGCTGGCGGCTACACCTTC